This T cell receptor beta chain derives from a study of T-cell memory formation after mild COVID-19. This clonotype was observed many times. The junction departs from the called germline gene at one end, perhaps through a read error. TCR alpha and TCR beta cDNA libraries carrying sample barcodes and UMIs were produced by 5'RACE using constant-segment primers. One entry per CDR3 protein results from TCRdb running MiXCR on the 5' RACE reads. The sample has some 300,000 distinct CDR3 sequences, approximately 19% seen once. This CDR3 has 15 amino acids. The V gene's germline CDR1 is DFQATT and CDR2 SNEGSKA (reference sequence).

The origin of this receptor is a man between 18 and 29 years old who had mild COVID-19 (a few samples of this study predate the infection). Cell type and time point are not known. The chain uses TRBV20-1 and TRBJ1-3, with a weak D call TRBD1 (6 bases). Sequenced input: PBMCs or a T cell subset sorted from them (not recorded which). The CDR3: CSARGDTDSGNTIYF. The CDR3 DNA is TGCAGTGCCAGAGGGGACACTGACTCTGGAAACACCATATATTTT.